This T cell receptor beta chain was identified during a study of shared clonotypes between healthy human individuals. Study-wide points: It was only blood that was sampled, and tissue repertoires likely differ. Compared with clonotypes that all four donors shared, non-shared clonotypes had lower generation probabilities.

Across several immunoSEQ plates, the genomic DNA of each subset was split evenly. As handled by the study authors: ImmunoSEQ only sent back junction sequences with no quality scores, so filtering was done differently. Data came from immunoSEQ multiplex PCR; TCRdb stores just in-frame clones and leaves some out. D and trimming were read from the DNA, whereas the V and J calls and clone size are those reported in that table. Of around 2,000,000 clones in the sample, about 93% were seen once. Naive CD8 cells, CD45RO-negative and positively selected for CCR7, excluded terminally differentiated effector memory CD45RA+ cells. Trimming at V came to 8 bases and at J to 4 bases, leaving 6 bases not matched to a gene. CDR3 length: 12 amino acids. Germline V gives CDR1 GTSNPN, CDR2 SVGIG (reference sequence). As to this clone: Its antigen is not known.

This rearrangement joins TRBV30 to TRBJ1-2, with TRBD1 matching 8 bases. The sample was naive CD8+ T cells from PBMCs. The clonotype comes from a man between 18 and 35 years old in good health. Some clones in this sample may be carry-over from other donors' samples. CDR3 sequence: CASYGQGYGYTF. CDR3 coding DNA: TGTGCCAGCTACGGACAGGGCTATGGCTACACCTTC.